The 3 T cell receptor beta chains below were found in one sample sequenced in a study of blood T cells in healthy people across ages. It was with a sample-barcoded 5' primer and a J-beta primer mix that a second PCR of roughly 7 to 12 cycles was run. MiXCR, run by TCRdb on the 5' RACE reads, gives a single entry per CDR3 protein. The table has 800,000 to 1,300,000 distinct CDR3 sequences, approximately 25% seen once. Separately, the same data were catalogued under a study of T cells of mothers and their children.

What was sequenced was blood. These receptors came from a girl aged 2 to 10 in good health.

This clonotype appeared a few times. V is TRBV6-2 or TRBV6-3 and J is TRBJ2-5, with a tentative D call TRBD2 (6 bases). With the DNA end fitting TRBJ2-7 better, the J assignment may be wrong. There are 15 residues in the CDR3. The germline V gene has CDR1 MNHEY and CDR2 SVGEGT. The CDR3: CASSTTGEGWREQYF. The CDR3 nucleotides read TGTGCCAGTAGTACTACGGGAGAAGGCTGGCGCGAGCAGTACTTC.

This clonotype was detected a few times. The rearrangement links TRBV7-3 to TRBJ2-1; D might be TRBD1 or TRBD2, each matching 6 bases. The DNA end favors TRBJ2-7, so the J call may be wrong. This CDR3 contains 14 residues. CDR1 is SGHTA, CDR2 FQGTGA, per germline. The CDR3 nucleotides read TGTGCCAGCAGCCCCCGGTTCGGGGGCGGCGAGCAGTACTTC. This codes for CASSPRFGGGEQYF.

The table lists this clonotype with a few counts. The chain is built from TRBV5-5 and TRBJ1-6, with a possible D match to TRBD1 (5 bases). The CDR3 covers 16 residues. In germline, CDR1 is SGHKS, CDR2 YYEKEE (reference sequence). With 1 base removed from V and 6 bases from J, the gap between germline ends came to 14 bases. The CDR3 reads CASSLSFGDVNSPLHF. The CDR3 DNA follows: TGTGCCAGCAGCTTGAGTTTCGGGGACGTTAATTCACCCCTCCACTTT.